The 15 T cell receptor beta chains below all came from one sample that was sequenced in a study of spatial heterogeneity in lung cancer. In TCRdb, the 5' RACE reads were re-called with MiXCR into one record per CDR3 protein. The repertoire holds roughly 25,000 distinct CDR3 sequences, with about 4.4% as singletons. Time point indicated: sample taken at primary tumor resection. The sample in question was PBMCs, obtained at surgery. Receptors were obtained from a male donor with early-stage non-small cell lung cancer.

This clonotype was observed at least ten times. V and J are TRBV5-1 and TRBJ1-2, with 10 bases fitting TRBD1. The germline gives CDR1 SGHRS, CDR2 YFSETQ. The CDR3 covers 15 residues. Trimming at V came to 0 bases and at J to 2 bases, leaving 1 base not matched to a gene. CDR3 DNA: TGCGCCAGCAGCTTGGGACAGGGGGCAAACTATGGCTACACCTTC. Protein product: CASSLGQGANYGYTF.

The sample holds many counts of this clonotype. The rearrangement joins TRBV28 to TRBJ1-1; D is perhaps TRBD1 (6 bases). V was pared by 3 bases and J by 11 bases, with 13 bases between. Germline CDR1 MDHEN, CDR2 SYDVKM. CDR3 length: 12 residues. DNA for the CDR3: TGTGCCAGCAGTTTGATGACCGGGGGCGCTTTCTTT. Its translation: CASSLMTGGAFF.

This clonotype was detected many times. This chain uses TRBV7-9 with TRBJ2-3, with 13 positions matching TRBD2. V lost 5 bases, J lost 0 bases, and 8 bases stayed unmatched. The germline V gene encodes CDR1 SEHNR and CDR2 FQNEAQ (reference sequence). The CDR3 length is 18 residues. The CDR3 nucleotides read TGTGCCAGCAGCGAACCGGGACTAGCGGGAACCAGCACAGATACGCAGTATTTT. Protein product: CASSEPGLAGTSTDTQYF. The full variable domain, rest sourced from reference TRBV7-9 and TRBJ2-3, is DTGVSQNPRHKITKRGQNVTFRCDPISEHNRLYWYRQTLGQGPEFLTYFQNEAQLEKSRLLSDRFSAERPKGSFSTLEIQRTEQGDSAMYLCASSEPGLAGTSTDTQYFGPGTRLTVL.

This clonotype was seen at least ten times. The chain employs TRBV19 and TRBJ1-5; 8 bases are shared with TRBD1. V dropped 4 bases and J dropped 0; count of bases not matched to a gene: 5. Germline-derived CDR1 and CDR2 are LNHDA and SQIVND (reference sequence). CDR3 length: 16 amino acids. Here the CDR3 DNA reads TGTGCCAGTAGTACCCCGACAGGGGCTAGCAATCAGCCCCAGCATTTT. As protein: CASSTPTGASNQPQHF.

This clonotype was recorded at least ten times. This sequence joins TRBV5-1 and TRBJ2-5, with unresolved D. The CDR3 is 15 amino acids. Trimming pared 2 bases from V and 5 bases from J, leaving 16 bases between. CDR1 SGHRS and CDR2 YFSETQ come from the germline V gene. The CDR3 is CASSFSATLGETQYF. The CDR3 DNA is TGCGCCAGCAGCTTCTCCGCGACACTGGGGGAGACCCAGTACTTC.

J is TRBJ2-7 and V is TRBV6-2 or TRBV6-3; 7 positions agree with TRBD1. J lost 3 bases, V lost 6 bases, and 5 bases had no gene match. The germline V gene has CDR1 MNHEY and CDR2 SVGEGT. The CDR3 length is 13 residues. Written as DNA, the CDR3 is TGTGCCAGCAGCCGGGACAGCTTCTACGAGCAGTACTTC. Protein product: CASSRDSFYEQYF.

This clonotype was picked up many times. V gene TRBV6-5 combines with J gene TRBJ1-1; 8 bases line up with TRBD1. The V and J ends lost 6 bases and 1 base, in that order; junction bases with no gene match: 1. Looked up from germline, CDR1 is MNHEY and CDR2 is SVGAGI. The CDR3 is made up of 13 amino acids. The CDR3 spells CASRGQENTEAFF. DNA for the CDR3: TGTGCCAGCAGGGGACAGGAGAACACTGAAGCTTTCTTT.

This clonotype came up many times. The chain uses TRBV11-3 and TRBJ2-5; possibly TRBD1 for D (6 bases). The V gene's germline CDR1 is SGHNT and CDR2 YENEEA. V shed 3 bases and J shed 4 bases, with 9 bases lying between them. The CDR3 has 13 residues. CDR3 sequence (DNA): TGTGCCAGCAGCTTCGGACAGAGAGAGACCCAGTACTTC. Protein product: CASSFGQRETQYF.

This clonotype was found many times. The rearrangement uses TRBV6-1 and TRBJ2-7; D possibly corresponds to TRBD1 (6 bases). The germline V gene encodes CDR1 MNHNS and CDR2 SASEGT. This CDR3 contains 15 residues. V lost 6 bases and J lost 4, with 19 bases in between. As DNA, the CDR3 is TGTGCCAGCAGCACTCCTCCCTTAGGGACATACGAGCAGTACTTC. This sequence encodes CASSTPPLGTYEQYF.

This clonotype is termed medium-sized (0.01 to 0.1%). The chain uses TRBV14 and TRBJ2-7, with D maybe TRBD1 (6 bases). CDR3 length: 14 amino acids. Trimming left V 3 bases short and J 2 bases short, with 11 bases between. Germline V gene lookup returns CDR1 SGHDN and CDR2 FVKESK. The CDR3 DNA sequence: TGTGCCAGCAGCCAGGGGACACCCCCCTACGAGCAGTACTTC. The encoded protein is CASSQGTPPYEQYF.

There are many counts of this clonotype. The chain combines TRBV5-1 with TRBJ2-3; no definite D call. V was cut by 5 bases and J by 2 bases, with 6 bases left in between. Per germline, CDR1 SGHRS and CDR2 YFSETQ. The CDR3 has 12 residues. The CDR3 is CASSYPTDTQYF. The CDR3 nucleotides read TGCGCCAGCAGTTACCCCACAGATACGCAGTATTTT.

This clonotype was found a few times. V is TRBV18 and J is TRBJ1-1; D uncertain. Trimming removed 2 bases at V and 1 base at J, with 8 bases between. The CDR3 contains 14 residues. Germline CDR1 and CDR2: KGHSH and LQKENI. The CDR3 region is CASSPGSENTEAFF. The CDR3 nucleotides read TGTGCCAGCTCACCAGGGTCAGAGAACACTGAAGCTTTCTTT.

This clonotype was seen more than once but under ten times. The CDR3 nucleotides are TGTGCCAGCAGCCAAGGTTTGGGCAATCAGCCCCAGCATTTT. It yields the protein CASSQGLGNQPQHF. The rearrangement uses TRBV3-1 and TRBJ1-5, with unresolved D. V was cut by 1 base and J by 2 bases, with 6 bases left in between. The CDR3 is made up of 14 amino acids. Germline V CDR1 and CDR2: LGHDT, YNNKEL (reference sequence).

The table lists this clonotype with many counts. This chain links TRBV27 with TRBJ1-5; TRBD1 is a possible D gene (5 bases). Germline CDR1 and CDR2: MNHEY and SMNVEV (reference sequence). V lost 3 bases and J lost 3, with 12 bases in between. The CDR3 length is 15 residues. CDR3 region: CASSFLGQTNQPQHF. In DNA form, the CDR3 reads TGTGCCAGCAGTTTTTTGGGGCAGACCAATCAGCCCCAGCATTTT.

The sample holds many counts of this clonotype. This sequence joins TRBV28 and TRBJ1-3; D call uncertain. V was shortened by 8 bases and J by 3 bases, with 11 bases between the two germline ends. Per the germline V gene, CDR1 is MDHEN and CDR2 is SYDVKM. This CDR3 spans 13 amino acids. The CDR3 protein is CASFRRYGNTIYF. The CDR3 region has the DNA TGTGCCAGCTTTCGGCGGTATGGAAACACCATATATTTT.